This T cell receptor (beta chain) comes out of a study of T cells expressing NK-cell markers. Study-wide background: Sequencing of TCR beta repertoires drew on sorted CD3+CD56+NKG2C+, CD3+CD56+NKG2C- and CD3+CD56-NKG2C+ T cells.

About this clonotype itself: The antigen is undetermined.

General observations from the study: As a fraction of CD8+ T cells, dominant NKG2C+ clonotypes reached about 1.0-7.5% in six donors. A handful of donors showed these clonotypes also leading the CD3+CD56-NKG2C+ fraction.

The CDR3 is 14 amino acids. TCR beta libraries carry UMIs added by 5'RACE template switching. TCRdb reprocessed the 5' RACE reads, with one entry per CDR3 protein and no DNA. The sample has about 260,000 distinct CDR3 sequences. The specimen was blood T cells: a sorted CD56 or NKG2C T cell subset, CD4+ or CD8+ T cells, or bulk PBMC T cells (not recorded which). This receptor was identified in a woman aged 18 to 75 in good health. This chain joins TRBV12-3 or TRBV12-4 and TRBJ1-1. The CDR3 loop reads CASSFRVGYTEAFF.